This T cell receptor (beta chain) was sequenced in a study of blood T cell repertoires in COVID-19. Turning to the study itself: Material from acute and convalescent COVID-19 was sourced from the United States, Italy and Spain. Sample material is recorded as cDNA or gDNA derived from T cells, B-cell-depleted T cells, or PBMCs.

This clone was recorded once. Germline V gives CDR1 SGHTS, CDR2 YDEGEE. This CDR3 is built from 15 residues. The J segment lost 4 bases and the V segment lost 7 bases, leaving 8 bases of the junction unmatched. Authors' analysis steps: By means of reference gene primer amplification, nucleated cell counts were estimated. The method was immunoSEQ multiplex PCR; TCRdb's version includes in-frame clones alone and lacks a portion of them. V, J and clone size are taken as reported in that table, and D and trimming were inferred from the DNA itself. Among roughly 350,000 clones listed, roughly 85% were seen once.

The specimen was peripheral blood. The sequence was collected from a woman under 30 with acute or convalescent COVID-19. The V and J genes are TRBV5-8 and TRBJ2-1; 10 bases are a match to TRBD1. The CDR3 is CASLFGTGVYNEQFF. The DNA for the CDR3 is TGTGCCAGCCTTTTCGGGACAGGGGTTTACAATGAGCAGTTCTTC.